These 3 T cell receptor beta chains share one sample of origin, sequenced in a study of cytomegalovirus exposure and HLA in healthy donors. Here immunoSEQ multiplex PCR was the method, and the copy in TCRdb shows in-frame clones only, minus some. The sample carries 150,000 to 200,000 clones, roughly 86% recorded once. The source material was PBMCs. Receptors originate from a woman aged 18-29 years in good health and CMV-seropositive.

The gene calls are TRBV5-1 and TRBJ2-7; the match to TRBD2 covers 8 bases. The CDR3 contains 14 residues. Germline trimming cut 3 bases from V and 2 bases from J; bases unmatched to any gene: 4. The germline V gene has CDR1 SGHRS and CDR2 YFSETQ. CDR3 region: CASSYGLATYEQYF. The CDR3 nucleotides read TGCGCCAGCAGCTATGGACTAGCCACCTACGAGCAGTACTTC. Full variable domain (remainder filled in from reference TRBV5-1 and TRBJ2-7): KAGVTQTPRYLIKTRGQQVTLSCSPISGHRSVSWYQQTPGQGLQFLFEYFSETQRNKGNFPGRFSGRQFSNSRSEMNVSTLELGDSALYLCASSYGLATYEQYFGPGTRLTVT.

This chain joins TRBV27 and TRBJ2-7; weak D call: TRBD1 (6 bases). From germline, CDR1 is MNHEY and CDR2 SMNVEV (reference sequence). The CDR3 is made up of 14 amino acids. Trimming removed 4 bases at V and 2 bases at J, with 12 bases between. DNA of the CDR3: TGTGCCAGCAGTTCCCAATCAGGGGCCTACGAGCAGTACTTC. This codes for CASSSQSGAYEQYF.

V usage is TRBV6-5 and J usage is TRBJ2-5; possibly TRBD2 for D (5 bases). V dropped 6 bases and J dropped 4 bases, with 6 bases sitting between them. CDR3 length: 11 amino acids. Looked up from germline, CDR1 is MNHEY and CDR2 is SVGAGI. The DNA of the CDR3 is TGTGCCAGCAGCGAGGGAGAGACCCAGTACTTC. Protein: CASSEGETQYF.